The 15 T cell receptor beta chains presented below share a single source sample, sequenced in a study of regulatory T cells in long-lasting Graves disease. According to the study, TCR beta libraries were built with iRepertoire HTBI primers and CDR3-region Arm-PCR. TCRdb reprocessed the multiplex PCR reads via MiXCR and lists one record per CDR3 protein. The profile shows about 460,000 distinct CDR3 sequences, approximately 22% of them singletons. The time point was: persistent/refractory GD, antithyroid drugs over 5 years with positive TRAb. Extracted PBMC RNA gave rise to the TCR library. Sequenced material: peripheral blood mononuclear cells (PBMCs), taken when the disease was refractory, from a patient treated with antithyroid drugs. The receptors derive from a female donor with Graves disease.

This clonotype occurred many times. This rearrangement joins TRBV12-3 or TRBV12-4 to TRBJ2-7; the D gene is possibly TRBD2 (6 bases). Trimming pared 5 bases from V and 3 bases from J, leaving 17 bases between. This CDR3 region has 15 residues. CDR3: CASSRLGRTNYEQYF. The CDR3 nucleotides are TGTGCCAGCAGTCGCCTCGGGAGAACGAACTACGAGCAGTACTTC.

As DNA, the CDR3 is TGCAGTGCTAGACCTTCGGAAACTACCTACGAGCAGTACTTC. It encodes CSARPSETTYEQYF. This rearrangement joins TRBV20-1 to TRBJ2-7, with D uncertain. Between the trimmed V and J ends, which lost 2 bases and 2 bases, there was a span of 13 bases. The germline gives CDR1 DFQATT, CDR2 SNEGSKA (reference sequence). CDR3 size: 14 residues.

The J gene is TRBJ1-1, the V gene TRBV10-3; D call uncertain. The CDR3 is 14 residues long. The V end was cut by 10 bases, the J end by 0 bases, with 15 bases between. CDR1 is ENHRY and CDR2 is SYGVKD in the germline V gene. The chain's CDR3 is CATRGSVVNTEAFF. CDR3 sequence (DNA): TGTGCCACCAGAGGTTCTGTCGTGAACACTGAAGCTTTCTTT.

This clonotype has a count of ten or more. The chain carries TRBV11-2 and TRBJ2-5; D is undetermined. This CDR3 region has 11 residues. Trimming left V 3 bases short and J 3 bases short, with 2 bases between. Germline loops: CDR1 SGHAT, CDR2 FQNNGV. Here the CDR3 reads CASSFEETQYF. The CDR3 bases are TGTGCCAGCAGCTTTGAAGAGACCCAGTACTTC.

The chain has TRBV20-1 and TRBJ1-6; TRBD1 is a possible D gene (5 bases). V was pared by 3 bases and J by 6 bases, with 12 bases between. From germline, CDR1 is DFQATT and CDR2 SNEGSKA (reference sequence). CDR3 length: 14 residues. This CDR3 is CSASDGGSNSPLHF. CDR3 coding DNA: TGCAGTGCTAGCGACGGGGGATCTAATTCACCCCTCCACTTT.

This clonotype was observed at least ten times. The chain uses TRBV6-9 and TRBJ1-1; D gene unclear. The CDR3 is 15 amino acids. V was clipped by 3 bases and J by 1 base, with 12 bases between them. The germline CDR1 and CDR2 sequences are MNHGY and SVAAGI. The CDR3 sequence: CASSYSKVENTEAFF. As DNA, the CDR3 is TGTGCCAGCAGTTACTCGAAGGTCGAGAACACTGAAGCTTTCTTT.

This clonotype was seen a single time. The V call is TRBV5-6, the J call TRBJ1-1, with 8 bases matching TRBD1. The CDR3 contains 17 residues. Germline trimming cut 0 bases from V and 6 bases from J; bases unmatched to any gene: 13. Germline CDR1 is SGHDT and CDR2 is YYEEEE. The CDR3 DNA is TGTGCCAGCAGCTTGGGCCTACAGGGGGGGCCGCGTCCTGAAGCTTTCTTT. It yields the protein CASSLGLQGGPRPEAFF. The full variable domain, its missing parts supplied by reference TRBV5-6 and TRBJ1-1, is DAGVTQSPTHLIKTRGQQVTLRCSPKSGHDTVSWYQQALGQGPQFIFQYYEEEERQRGNFPDRFSGHQFPNYSSELNVNALLLGDSALYLCASSLGLQGGPRPEAFFGQGTRLTVV.

This clonotype has a count of ten or more. The rearrangement links TRBV3-1 to TRBJ1-1, with a possible D match to TRBD1 (5 bases). The CDR3 contains 15 residues. The germline gives CDR1 LGHDT, CDR2 YNNKEL (reference sequence). The germline V and J ends were trimmed by 2 bases and 2 bases, with 12 bases remaining between them. For the CDR3, the DNA is TGTGCCAGCAGCCAATTTGACAGAGCTAACACTGAAGCTTTCTTT. Translating it yields CASSQFDRANTEAFF.

This clonotype has ten or more counts. This chain joins TRBV20-1 and TRBJ2-7, with 9 bases matching TRBD1. Germline trimming cut 0 bases from V and 3 bases from J; bases unmatched to any gene: 3. Germline V gives CDR1 DFQATT, CDR2 SNEGSKA (reference sequence). The CDR3 covers 14 residues. The CDR3 bases are TGCAGTGCTAGAGATTTGACAGGGGGCTACGAGCAGTACTTC. Its translation is CSARDLTGGYEQYF.

This clonotype came up a few times. The chain has TRBV28 and TRBJ2-7; 7 bases are a match to TRBD2. CDR1 is MDHEN, CDR2 SYDVKM, per germline. This CDR3 is built from 15 residues. V lost 10 bases, J lost 0 bases, and 12 bases stayed unmatched. The CDR3 region is CATAAGVNYSYEQYF. For the CDR3, the DNA is TGTGCCACCGCGGCGGGGGTAAACTACTCCTACGAGCAGTACTTC.

This clonotype was picked up many times. The CDR3 sequence: CASSLSGKTGELFF. The CDR3 DNA is TGTGCCAGCAGTTTATCAGGGAAAACCGGGGAGCTGTTTTTT. The chain is built from TRBV12-3 or TRBV12-4 and TRBJ2-2; D is perhaps TRBD1 (5 bases). Deletions cut 2 bases from V and 5 bases from J, with 9 bases between. This CDR3 contains 14 residues.

This chain connects TRBV10-3 to TRBJ2-7; D possibly corresponds to TRBD1 (6 bases). V shed 1 base and J shed 12 bases, with 10 bases lying between them. Germline V CDR1 and CDR2: ENHRY, SYGVKD. The CDR3 is 11 residues long. CDR3 coding DNA: TGTGCCATCAGTGAGTACAGGACAGCGTACTTC. Protein product: CAISEYRTAYF.

This clonotype appeared a few times. CDR3 sequence: CASSRTLGTGSYGYTF. The CDR3 DNA reads TGTGCCAGCAGCCGAACCCTCGGGACAGGATCTTACGGCTACACCTTC. The chain uses TRBV6-1 and TRBJ1-2, with TRBD1 matching 8 bases. Germline V gene data show CDR1 as MNHNS and CDR2 as SASEGT. Losses at the gene ends were 6 bases for V and 8 bases for J; bases not matched to a gene: 17. This CDR3 comprises 16 residues.

The rearrangement uses TRBV7-9 and TRBJ1-4, with D maybe TRBD1 (6 bases). Trimming shortened V by 5 bases and J by 5 bases, and 15 bases separated the two germline ends. Germline CDR1 reads SEHNR; CDR2 reads FQNEAQ (reference sequence). The CDR3 is 15 residues long. This chain's CDR3 is CASSPDPQGNEKLFF. CDR3 sequence (DNA): TGTGCCAGCAGCCCTGATCCTCAGGGGAATGAAAAACTGTTTTTT.

This clonotype has more than one count but fewer than ten. The gene calls are TRBV6-1 and TRBJ2-7; D tentatively fits TRBD1 or TRBD2 (5 bases each). Deletions cut 6 bases from V and 3 bases from J, with 15 bases between. The CDR3 consists of 14 residues. The germline V gene encodes CDR1 MNHNS and CDR2 SASEGT. The CDR3 sequence: CASRRTRDIYEQYF. In nucleotides, the CDR3 is TGTGCCAGCAGGAGGACACGGGATATCTACGAGCAGTACTTC.